The next 24 T cell receptor beta chains were all read from a single sample in a study of blood T cells in healthy people across ages. Primers used in a second PCR of roughly 7 to 11 cycles were a sample-barcoded 5' primer and a J-beta primer mix. MiXCR, applied by TCRdb to the 5' RACE reads, yields one record per CDR3 protein. The sample carries hundreds of thousands of distinct CDR3 sequences, about 56% recorded once. Sequencing used blood. These receptors were obtained from a middle-aged man in good health.

This rearrangement joins TRBV5-5 to TRBJ2-7, with D perhaps TRBD2 (5 bases). The J call may not be correct, given that the DNA end is closer to TRBJ2-5. The CDR3 totals 16 residues. Germline V gene sequence: CDR1 SGHKS, CDR2 YYEKEE (reference sequence). The CDR3 coding sequence is TGTGCCAGCAGCCTAGGAGGAAGGACGGTGTGGGAGACCCAGTACTTC. Its protein is CASSLGGRTVWETQYF.

This chain joins TRBV7-2 and TRBJ2-5; D is perhaps TRBD1 (5 bases). The CDR3 covers 14 residues. V was cut by 7 bases and J by 3 bases, with 15 bases left in between. Germline loops: CDR1 SGHTA, CDR2 FQGNSA. CDR3 region: CASTSVRGKETQYF. The CDR3 DNA sequence: TGTGCCAGCACCTCGGTTAGGGGTAAAGAGACCCAGTACTTC.

Only a few counts were recorded for this clonotype. For the CDR3, the DNA is TGCGCCAGCAGCTTGGGACCAACCGAGCAGTACTTC. Translating it yields CASSLGPTEQYF. V gene TRBV5-1 combines with J gene TRBJ2-7; D gene unclear. The CDR3 runs 12 residues. The V gene's germline CDR1 is SGHRS and CDR2 YFSETQ. Trimming removed 0 bases at V and 6 bases at J, with 7 bases between.

V and J are TRBV20-1 and TRBJ2-1; weak D call: TRBD1 (5 bases). CDR3 size: 11 residues. V gave up 6 bases and J gave up 7 bases, with 10 bases separating them. The germline gives CDR1 DFQATT, CDR2 SNEGSKA (reference sequence). In DNA form, the CDR3 reads TGCAGTGCAATACAGGCTAATGAGCAGTTCTTC. This codes for CSAIQANEQFF.

The rearrangement links TRBV9 to TRBJ1-5; D may be TRBD1 (6 bases). The germline gives CDR1 SGDLS, CDR2 YYNGEE. There are 17 residues in the CDR3. Trimming shortened V by 0 bases and J by 3 bases, and 16 bases separated the two germline ends. In DNA, the CDR3 is TGTGCCAGCAGCGTAGGGGCGGGGGGCAAGGACAATCAGCCCCAGCATTTT. This gives the protein CASSVGAGGKDNQPQHF.

In DNA, the CDR3 is TGTGCCAGCAGTAAAAACCCGGGACGCAAGAAGGTCGGGGAGCTGTTTTTT. It is translated as CASSKNPGRKKVGELFF. V gene TRBV6-6 combines with J gene TRBJ2-2, with D perhaps given as TRBD1 or TRBD2 (5 bases each). Trimming cost V 5 bases and J 7 bases, with 23 bases left between them. This CDR3 is 17 amino acids long. In germline, CDR1 is MNHNY, CDR2 SVGAGI (reference sequence).

This clonotype showed up just once. The V call is TRBV18, the J call TRBJ2-3; 12 nucleotides match TRBD1. The V gene end was trimmed by 2 bases and the J gene end by 4 bases; junction bases not matched to a gene: 10. Germline CDR1 KGHSH, CDR2 LQKENI. This CDR3 is 18 amino acids long. The CDR3 here is CASSPLPAGQGAADTQYF. CDR3 bases: TGTGCCAGCTCACCATTACCTGCGGGACAGGGGGCCGCAGATACGCAGTATTTT.

The CDR3 loop reads CAISLAGGVTDTQYF. The CDR3 DNA sequence: TGTGCCATCAGCCTAGCGGGAGGTGTCACAGATACGCAGTATTTT. The chain links TRBV10-3 to TRBJ2-3, with 11 bases lining up with TRBD2. Germline V gives CDR1 ENHRY, CDR2 SYGVKD. The CDR3 loop spans 15 amino acids. Trimming removed 6 bases from V and 2 bases from J; junction bases left unmatched: 4.

This clonotype was observed a single time. This chain joins TRBV5-6 and TRBJ2-7; D might be TRBD1 (5 bases). Looked up from germline, CDR1 is SGHDT and CDR2 is YYEEEE. Between the trimmed V and J ends, which lost 3 bases and 1 base, there was a span of 11 bases. The CDR3 is made up of 14 amino acids. CDR3 loop: CASSSTQGSYEQYF. CDR3 coding DNA: TGTGCCAGCAGCTCGACTCAGGGTTCCTACGAGCAGTACTTC.

This chain uses TRBV6-5 with TRBJ2-1; D not resolved. The CDR3 spans 13 residues. Trimming removed 1 base at V and 6 bases at J, with 7 bases between. Germline V gene data show CDR1 as MNHEY and CDR2 as SVGAGI. The CDR3 reads CASSYYPVNEQFF. For the CDR3, the DNA is TGTGCCAGCAGTTACTACCCCGTCAATGAGCAGTTCTTC.

This clonotype was recorded a few times. The rearrangement uses TRBV2 and TRBJ2-1; the match to TRBD2 covers 13 bases. Per the germline V gene, CDR1 is SNHLY and CDR2 is FYNNEI. J gave up 0 bases and V 6 bases, and 2 bases lay outside the gene matches. This CDR3 is 16 amino acids long. CDR3 sequence: CASRRTSGSSYNEQFF. The CDR3 bases are TGTGCCAGCAGGCGGACTAGCGGGAGCTCCTACAATGAGCAGTTCTTC.

This chain joins TRBV20-1 and TRBJ1-2; unclear D gene. The CDR3 loop spans 15 amino acids. V was clipped by 0 bases and J by 7 bases, with 18 bases between them. Per the germline V gene, CDR1 is DFQATT and CDR2 is SNEGSKA (reference sequence). CDR3 residues: CSARDDSGRAFGYTF. The CDR3 DNA reads TGCAGTGCTAGAGATGATTCGGGAAGGGCTTTTGGCTACACCTTC.

The V call is TRBV10-3, the J call TRBJ2-1; D may be TRBD1 (6 bases). With 4 bases removed from V and 15 bases from J, the gap between germline ends came to 16 bases. CDR3 size: 12 residues. From germline, CDR1 is ENHRY and CDR2 SYGVKD. CDR3: CAISAGQNHRFF. The CDR3 DNA reads TGTGCCATCAGTGCTGGACAGAATCATAGGTTCTTC.

This clonotype has just a few counts. Here the CDR3 reads CSANGGADNEQFF. The CDR3 DNA follows: TGCAGTGCTAACGGGGGGGCGGACAATGAGCAGTTCTTC. The V call is TRBV20-1, the J call TRBJ2-1; 8 nucleotides match TRBD2. The CDR3 consists of 13 residues. Germline CDR1 and CDR2: DFQATT and SNEGSKA (reference sequence). The junction had 4 bases not matched to a gene; V was cut back by 4 bases and J by 5 bases.

The chain combines TRBV29-1 with TRBJ1-4; a weak D match, TRBD1 (5 bases). This CDR3 is 14 amino acids long. Per the germline V gene, CDR1 is SQVTM and CDR2 is ANQGSEA. V was clipped by 4 bases and J by 8 bases, with 17 bases between them. CDR3 DNA sequence: TGCAGCGTTGGGGTGTTGGTGGAGGGGGAAAAACTGTTTTTT. Amino acid sequence: CSVGVLVEGEKLFF.

This chain joins TRBV11-2 and TRBJ2-3, with a tentative D call TRBD2 (6 bases). Germline-derived CDR1 and CDR2 are SGHAT and FQNNGV. V shed 5 bases and J shed 0 bases, with 15 bases lying between them. CDR3 length equals 16 residues. The CDR3 sequence is CASSTALAPSTDTQYF. CDR3 DNA sequence: TGTGCCAGCAGCACCGCCCTAGCGCCTAGCACAGATACGCAGTATTTT.

This clonotype occurred once. The chain has TRBV28 and TRBJ1-2, with 7 bases identical to TRBD1. V was clipped by 6 bases and J by 3 bases; unmatched bases: 7. Germline CDR1 and CDR2: MDHEN and SYDVKM. The CDR3 is 14 residues long. The CDR3 DNA is TGTGCCAGCAGCAAGACAGGGCTCGACTATGGCTACACCTTC. It translates to CASSKTGLDYGYTF.

The rearrangement uses TRBV10-2 and TRBJ2-4, with D possibly matching TRBD1 (6 bases). The J call could be wrong; TRBJ2-7 is a better fit for the DNA end. CDR3 size: 15 residues. The germline V gene encodes CDR1 WSHSY and CDR2 SAAADI. The chain's CDR3 is CASSESGGIPYEQYF. The CDR3 DNA is TGCGCCAGCAGTGAATCTGGGGGCATTCCCTACGAGCAGTACTTC.

CDR3 sequence reads: CATSRDRASGNGEYF. In nucleotides, the CDR3 is TGTGCCACCAGCAGAGATCGGGCTAGCGGGAATGGCGAGTACTTC. The chain couples TRBV15 to TRBJ2-5; 9 positions match TRBD2. CDR1 is LNHNV and CDR2 is YYDKDF in the germline V gene (reference sequence). The CDR3 totals 15 residues. With 0 bases clipped from V and 12 bases from J, the junction kept 11 bases outside the gene matches.

J is TRBJ2-3 and V is TRBV6-2 or TRBV6-3, with 7 bases identical to TRBD1. CDR1 and CDR2 (germline): MNHEY, SVGEGT. This CDR3 comprises 15 residues. V shed 2 bases and J 2 bases; nucleotides not matched to a gene: 4. CDR3: CASSYLTGNTDTQYF. The CDR3 region has the DNA TGTGCCAGCAGTTACCTGACAGGGAACACAGATACGCAGTATTTT.

The chain joins TRBV7-3 to TRBJ2-1; tentatively, D is TRBD2 (5 bases). This CDR3 is 13 amino acids long. Germline lookup yields CDR1 SGHTA and CDR2 FQGTGA. Trimming removed 6 bases from V and 8 bases from J, with 14 bases in between. The CDR3 bases are TGTGCCAGCAGTTTTGAGCCGCGGGATGAGCAGTTCTTC. Amino acid sequence: CASSFEPRDEQFF. The full variable domain, completed using reference TRBV7-3 and TRBJ2-1, is GAGVSQTPSNKVTEKGKYVELRCDPISGHTALYWYRQSLGQGPEFLIYFQGTGAADDSGLPNDRFFAVRPEGSVSTLKIQRTERGDSAVYLCASSFEPRDEQFFGPGTRLTVL.

The chain uses TRBV5-1 and TRBJ1-4; 9 positions match TRBD1. Germline CDR1 reads SGHRS; CDR2 reads YFSETQ. The CDR3 is 16 residues long. The trim removed 1 base at V and 6 bases at J, leaving 7 bases unmatched. CDR3 region: CASSLRRDRVHEKLFF. CDR3 DNA sequence: TGCGCCAGCAGCTTGCGACGGGACAGGGTACATGAAAAACTGTTTTTT.

The V call is TRBV7-3, the J call TRBJ2-5; 8 bases agree with TRBD2. Germline lookup yields CDR1 SGHTA and CDR2 FQGTGA. With V trimmed by 2 bases and J by 2 bases, 4 bases remained unmatched. The length of the CDR3 is 15 residues. CDR3 in DNA: TGTGCCAGCAGCTTACTAGCGGGTATACAAGAGACCCAGTACTTC. It encodes CASSLLAGIQETQYF.

This clonotype has only a few counts. The rearrangement uses TRBV12-3 or TRBV12-4 and TRBJ2-1, with 8 nucleotides matching TRBD1. The CDR3 is 15 residues long. J gave up 9 bases and V 5 bases, and 12 bases lay outside the gene matches. CDR3 sequence (DNA): TGTGCCAGCAGTCTCACCGGGACAGGACCTTCTGAGCAGTTCTTC. This sequence encodes CASSLTGTGPSEQFF.